A selection of T cell receptor beta chains follows, all from one sample in a study of response to subunit inactivated influenza vaccine. Each CDR3 protein is one row after TCRdb ran MiXCR on the RT-PCR reads. The table shows hundreds of thousands of distinct CDR3 sequences, with 10% to 12% occurring only once. The data were also submitted as part of a second study, on T cells expressing NK-cell markers.

The sequences come from PBMCs from blood, collected on the day of vaccination. These receptors were taken from a man aged 50 or older who received an inactivated influenza vaccine. The conserved cysteine and the conserved F or W are not part of the CDR3 here. Fields, in order: J gene, V gene, CDR3 protein.

TRBJ2-1	TRBV20-1	SASGGHSYNEQF
TRBJ1-2	TRBV5-1	ASSLARGQGGYT
TRBJ2-7	TRBV23-1	ASSHQATSRSYEQY
TRBJ2-6	TRBV11-2	ASSSLGRGRSGANVLT
TRBJ1-2	TRBV20-1	SAPPQGLNGYT
TRBJ2-2	TRBV12-5	ASGLGGGTGELF
TRBJ2-1	TRBV10-3	AARPGTGEIGSYNEQF
TRBJ2-3	TRBV10-3	ATRPRRGESSDTQY
TRBJ2-3	TRBV13	ASSPEIGEREDTDTQY
TRBJ2-2	TRBV10-3	AISEQGARGTGELF
TRBJ2-1	TRBV10-3	AISGNRENEQF
TRBJ2-7	TRBV3-1	ASSPRGQGLWEQY
TRBJ2-7	TRBV6-5	ASSSNAYLASYEQY
TRBJ2-3	TRBV5-1	ASRTATSTDTQY
TRBJ1-4	TRBV10-3	AIRMGQGEGEKLF
TRBJ2-7	TRBV29-1	SVENRGRVYEQY
TRBJ2-7	TRBV18	ASSPIEGYEQY
TRBJ2-3	TRBV10-3	ASTHVGLTYSTDTQY
TRBJ1-5	TRBV20-1	SARGGGHSNQPQH
TRBJ2-1	TRBV5-1	ASSRGARGNEQF
TRBJ1-2	TRBV5-1	ASSWLAADGYT
TRBJ1-2	TRBV24-1	ATSDYGTGYGYT
TRBJ2-1	TRBV5-1	ASSLAELAGAGAQSSYNEQF
TRBJ2-2	TRBV4-3	ASSSLSGRTTGELF
TRBJ1-1	TRBV4-3	ASSQEEFIRNEAF
TRBJ2-5	TRBV19	ASSQTQY
TRBJ2-7	TRBV6-2/TRBV6-3	ASRGEGLLEQY
TRBJ2-5	TRBV9	ASSAIGLAETQY
TRBJ2-4	TRBV6-2/TRBV6-3	ASSYDAAGLAGMNIQY
TRBJ2-7	TRBV5-5	ASSSQTQGAREQY
TRBJ2-7	TRBV5-1	ASSLGETGAEQY
TRBJ2-5	TRBV5-5	ASSLEPWEETQY
TRBJ2-1	TRBV28	ASRPRTLAGSYNEQF
TRBJ2-5	TRBV18	ASSLDTFQYQETQY
TRBJ2-7	TRBV5-6	ASSRGTGLYEQY
TRBJ1-2	TRBV5-3	ASTPRRYREAPNYGYT
TRBJ2-2	TRBV6-2/TRBV6-3	ASSPSGQGTGGELF
TRBJ1-6	TRBV6-5	ASSYSRRGNSPLH
TRBJ1-5	TRBV20-1	SARFQGGFNQPQH
TRBJ2-2	TRBV7-2	ASSFWLAGNTGELF
TRBJ2-7	TRBV18	ASSPTPGQGAVQY